Here is one T cell receptor (beta chain) with its context. The sample originates from a study of beta chain features in type 1 diabetes. Expressed TCRB transcripts were sequenced because the isolated RNA had all been reverse transcribed beforehand. The method was immunoSEQ multiplex PCR; TCRdb's version includes in-frame clones alone and lacks a portion of them. The sample shows hundreds of thousands of clones, roughly 12% of them seen only once. Germline loops: CDR1 MDHEN, CDR2 SYDVKM. V was pared by 2 bases and J by 7 bases, with 12 bases of the junction left unmatched. The CDR3 is 18 residues long.

The sequenced sample consisted of naive CD4+ T cells from blood. V and J are TRBV28 and TRBJ2-1; 12 bases agree with TRBD2. The sequence was collected from a young man in good health. The chain's CDR3 is CASSLRPHTSGRRNEQFF. CDR3 sequence (DNA): TGTGCCAGCAGTTTAAGACCTCATACTAGCGGGAGGAGAAATGAGCAGTTCTTC.